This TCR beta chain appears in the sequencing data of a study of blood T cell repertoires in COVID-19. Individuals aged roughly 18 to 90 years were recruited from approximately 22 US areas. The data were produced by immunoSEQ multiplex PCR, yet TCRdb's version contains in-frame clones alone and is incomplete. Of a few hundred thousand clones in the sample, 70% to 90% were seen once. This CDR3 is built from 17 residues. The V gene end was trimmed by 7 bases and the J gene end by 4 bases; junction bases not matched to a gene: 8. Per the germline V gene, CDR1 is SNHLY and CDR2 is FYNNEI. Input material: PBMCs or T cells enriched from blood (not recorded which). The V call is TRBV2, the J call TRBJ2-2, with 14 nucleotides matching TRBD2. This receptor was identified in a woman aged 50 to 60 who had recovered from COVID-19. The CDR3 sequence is CASIRLAGGMGTGELFF. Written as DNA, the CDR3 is TGTGCCAGCATAAGACTAGCGGGAGGGATGGGCACCGGGGAGCTGTTTTTT.